This section outlines one T cell receptor beta chain sequence together with its context. The record originates from a study of blood T cell repertoires in COVID-19. Study context: PBMCs, B-cell-depleted T cells, or T cells were the source of the cDNA or gDNA that made up the material.

Germline V lookup: CDR1 SNHLY, CDR2 FYNNEI. The ends lost 8 bases at V and 4 bases at J; junction bases unmatched: 13. This CDR3 region has 16 residues. Sequencing was performed with immunoSEQ multiplex PCR; in TCRdb, only in-frame clones are kept and a portion is missing. The table shows approximately 76,000 clones, with around nine tenths occurring only once. The sequence derives from a man aged 25 to 40 with acute or convalescent COVID-19. Sequencing input: peripheral blood. The gene calls are TRBV2 and TRBJ2-1; 8 bases map to TRBD1. CDR3 sequence (DNA): TGTGCCAGCTGTCCCGGGACAGGTACTAAGTACAATGAGCAGTTCTTC. The encoded protein is CASCPGTGTKYNEQFF.